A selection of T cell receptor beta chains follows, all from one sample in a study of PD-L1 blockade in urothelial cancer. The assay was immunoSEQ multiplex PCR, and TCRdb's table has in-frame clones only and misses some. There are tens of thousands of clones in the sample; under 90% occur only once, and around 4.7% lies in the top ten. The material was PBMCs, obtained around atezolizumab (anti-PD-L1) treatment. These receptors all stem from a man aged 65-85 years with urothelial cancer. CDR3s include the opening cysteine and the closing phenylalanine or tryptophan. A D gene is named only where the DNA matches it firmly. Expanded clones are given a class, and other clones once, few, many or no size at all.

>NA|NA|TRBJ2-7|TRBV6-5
CASSYSQLAHPYEQYF
TGTGCCAGCAGTTACTCCCAGCTAGCGCACCCCTACGAGCAGTACTTC
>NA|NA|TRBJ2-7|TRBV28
CASRLTSPLSYEQYF
TGTGCCAGCAGGCTAACTAGTCCTCTCTCCTACGAGCAGTACTTC
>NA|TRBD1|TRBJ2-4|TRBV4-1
CASSRLLQGGNIQYF
TGCGCCAGCAGCCGCCTGCTACAGGGGGGAAACATTCAGTACTTC
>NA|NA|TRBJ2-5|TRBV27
CASSFVLEETQYF
TGTGCCAGCAGTTTTGTGCTAGAAGAGACCCAGTACTTC
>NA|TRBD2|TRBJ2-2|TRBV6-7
CASSLLLAGVGTGELFF
TGTGCCAGCAGCCTTCTCCTAGCGGGAGTAGGTACCGGGGAGCTGTTTTTT
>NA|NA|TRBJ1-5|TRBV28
CASSPPSLGRAVRNQPQHF
TGTGCCAGCAGTCCGCCTTCCCTCGGCAGGGCCGTAAGAAATCAGCCCCAGCATTTT
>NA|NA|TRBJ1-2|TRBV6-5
CASSYGNRDGYTF
TGTGCCAGCAGTTACGGAAACAGGGACGGCTACACCTTC
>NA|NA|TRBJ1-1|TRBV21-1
CASSTWTGRNTEAFF
TGTGCCAGCAGCACCTGGACAGGAAGGAACACTGAAGCTTTCTTT
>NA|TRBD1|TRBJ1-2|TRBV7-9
CASSLVPTGELGYGYTF
TGTGCCAGCAGCTTAGTCCCTACAGGGGAGTTAGGCTATGGCTACACCTTC
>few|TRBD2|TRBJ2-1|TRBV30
CAWKTSGRIYNEQFF
TGTGCCTGGAAAACTAGCGGGAGGATTTACAATGAGCAGTTCTTC
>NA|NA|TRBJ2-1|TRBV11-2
CASTPDRLSYNEQFF
TGTGCCAGCACCCCTGACAGACTTTCCTACAATGAGCAGTTCTTC
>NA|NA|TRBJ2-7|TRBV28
CASSLPLGLTYEQYF
TGTGCCAGCAGTTTACCCCTAGGACTTACCTACGAGCAGTACTTC
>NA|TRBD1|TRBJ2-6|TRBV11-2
CASSLVAGTARSGANVLTF
TGTGCCAGCAGCTTAGTGGCCGGGACAGCCCGCTCTGGGGCCAACGTCCTGACTTTC
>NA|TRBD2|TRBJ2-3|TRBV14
CASSQVIGTSVPDTQYF
TGTGCCAGCAGCCAAGTAATCGGGACTAGCGTGCCAGATACGCAGTATTTT
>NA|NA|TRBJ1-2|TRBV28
CASSTAGRPNYGYTF
TGTGCCAGCAGCACAGCGGGCCGTCCTAACTATGGCTACACCTTC
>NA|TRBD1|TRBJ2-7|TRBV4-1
CASSQPGQGARMYCEQYF
TGCGCCAGCAGCCAACCGGGACAGGGGGCTCGGATGTACTGCGAGCAGTACTTC
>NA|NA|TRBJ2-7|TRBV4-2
CASSQFSGYYEQYF
TGTGCCAGCAGCCAATTTAGCGGATACTACGAGCAGTACTTC
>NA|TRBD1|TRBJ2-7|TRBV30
CAWNSGQGPYEQYF
TGTGCCTGGAACTCGGGACAGGGACCCTACGAGCAGTACTTC
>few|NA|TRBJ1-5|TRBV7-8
CASSFSTGLNQPQHF
TGTGCCAGCAGCTTTTCAACAGGGCTCAATCAGCCCCAGCATTTT
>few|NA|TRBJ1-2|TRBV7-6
CASSLGSTGLQRYTF
TGTGCCAGCAGCTTAGGGTCCACAGGGTTGCAGCGCTACACCTTC
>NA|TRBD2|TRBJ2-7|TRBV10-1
CASSESLTSGSYEQYF
TGCGCCAGCAGTGAGTCGCTAACTAGCGGATCCTACGAGCAGTACTTC
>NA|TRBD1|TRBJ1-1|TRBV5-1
CASGVQTGDTEAFF
TGCGCCAGCGGGGTACAAACAGGGGACACTGAAGCTTTCTTT
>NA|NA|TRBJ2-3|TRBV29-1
CSVVGGDTQYF
TGCAGCGTTGTTGGAGGAGATACGCAGTATTTT
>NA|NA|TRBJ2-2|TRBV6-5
CASRLGGRRTGELFF
TGTGCCAGTAGGCTAGGAGGGCGGCGCACCGGGGAGCTGTTTTTT
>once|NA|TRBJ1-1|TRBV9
CASSVDPQNTEAFF
TGTGCCAGCAGCGTAGATCCCCAGAACACTGAAGCTTTCTTT
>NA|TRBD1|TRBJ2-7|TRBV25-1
CASSKQGGVYEQYF
TGTGCCAGCAGTAAACAGGGGGGAGTCTACGAGCAGTACTTC
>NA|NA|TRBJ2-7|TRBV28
CASSLPSLGVSYEQYF
TGTGCCAGCAGTTTACCATCGCTAGGTGTAAGCTACGAGCAGTACTTC
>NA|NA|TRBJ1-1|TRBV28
CASSSIQSMNTEAFF
TGTGCCAGCAGTTCAATACAATCCATGAACACTGAAGCTTTCTTT
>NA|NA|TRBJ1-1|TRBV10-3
CAISEAGTPNTEAFF
TGTGCCATCAGTGAGGCGGGGACGCCGAACACTGAAGCTTTCTTT
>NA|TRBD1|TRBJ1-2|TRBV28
CASSLGTAYGYTF
TGTGCCAGCAGTTTAGGGACAGCCTATGGCTACACCTTC
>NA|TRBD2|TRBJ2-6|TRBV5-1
CASSSTRAGGWASGANVLTF
TGCGCCAGCAGCTCCACCAGGGCGGGAGGCTGGGCCTCTGGGGCCAACGTCCTGACTTTC
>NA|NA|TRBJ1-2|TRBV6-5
CASRKPGQVNYGYIF
TGTGCCAGCAGGAAACCGGGACAAGTTAACTATGGCTACATCTTC
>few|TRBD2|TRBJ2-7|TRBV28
CASSRNHIGTSSYEQYF
TGTGCCAGCAGTCGTAACCACATAGGGACTAGCAGTTACGAGCAGTACTTC
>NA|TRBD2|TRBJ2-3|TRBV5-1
CASSLSAGGTDTQYF
TGCGCCAGCAGCTTGTCAGCGGGAGGCACAGATACGCAGTATTTT
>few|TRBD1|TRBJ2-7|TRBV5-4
CASSLGQGGDYEQYF
TGTGCCAGCAGCTTGGGACAGGGTGGGGACTACGAGCAGTACTTC
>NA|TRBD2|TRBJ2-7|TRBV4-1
CASSQAGLAQTGEQYF
TGCGCCAGCAGCCAGGCCGGACTAGCCCAAACGGGGGAGCAGTACTTC
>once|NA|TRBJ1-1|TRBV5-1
CASSPTPQGTTEAFF
TGCGCCAGCAGCCCAACCCCCCAGGGGACCACTGAAGCTTTCTTT
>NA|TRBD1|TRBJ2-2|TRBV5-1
CASSLRQGADTGELFF
TGCGCCAGCAGCTTGAGACAGGGGGCCGACACCGGGGAGCTGTTTTTT